These 10 T cell receptor beta chains were all obtained from the same sample, sequenced in a study of cytomegalovirus exposure and HLA in healthy donors. Both 60 Vbeta primers and 13 Jbeta primers went into the PCR. The method was immunoSEQ multiplex PCR; TCRdb's version includes in-frame clones alone and lacks a portion of them. Here the sample spans 200,000 to 250,000 clones, more than 60% being singletons. Sequenced input: PBMCs. The receptors here all came from a woman aged 55-69 years in good health and CMV-seropositive.

CDR3 DNA sequence: TGTGCCAGCAGCCTCGACAGAGAGACCCAGTACTTC. It is translated as CASSLDRETQYF. The genes are TRBV7-2 and TRBJ2-5, with D perhaps TRBD1 (5 bases). Germline assignment: CDR1 SGHTA and CDR2 FQGNSA. V lost 5 bases, J lost 4 bases, and 8 bases lay in between. The CDR3 totals 12 residues.

The V call is TRBV5-1, the J call TRBJ2-2; D may be TRBD1 (5 bases). Germline V lookup: CDR1 SGHRS, CDR2 YFSETQ. V lost 0 bases, J lost 6 bases, and 15 bases lay in between. There are 16 residues in the CDR3. The CDR3 DNA is TGCGCCAGCAGCTTGGGAGCGTCCCAGGGCCCCGGGGAGCTGTTTTTT. Residues: CASSLGASQGPGELFF.

The genes are TRBV5-1 and TRBJ2-3; no reliable D call. Germline V lookup: CDR1 SGHRS, CDR2 YFSETQ. The ends were cut back, 0 bases at V and 0 bases at J, with 5 bases in the middle. The CDR3 runs 14 residues. The CDR3 bases are TGCGCCAGCAGCTTGGCCCAGAGCACAGATACGCAGTATTTT. Residues: CASSLAQSTDTQYF.

The CDR3 sequence is CASRGRRGPGELFF. The CDR3 nucleotides read TGTGCCAGTAGGGGCAGGAGGGGTCCCGGGGAGCTGTTTTTT. The V and J genes are TRBV19 and TRBJ2-2; D may be TRBD2 (6 bases). This CDR3 is built from 14 residues. With 6 bases removed from V and 6 bases from J, the gap between germline ends came to 14 bases. The germline V gene encodes CDR1 LNHDA and CDR2 SQIVND (reference sequence).

The V and J genes are TRBV30 and TRBJ1-4; 8 nucleotides match TRBD1. The ends lost 5 bases at V and 7 bases at J; junction bases unmatched: 6. CDR1 and CDR2 (germline): GTSNPN, SVGIG (reference sequence). The CDR3 runs to 13 residues. The CDR3 protein is CAWSTGGGEKLFF. The CDR3 nucleotides read TGTGCCTGGTCTACAGGGGGTGGTGAAAAACTGTTTTTT.

The chain is built from TRBV7-3 and TRBJ1-2; TRBD1 aligns across 8 bases. This CDR3 is 13 amino acids long. CDR1 is SGHTA, CDR2 FQGTGA, per germline. V lost 5 bases to trimming and J lost 6 bases; unmatched junction nucleotides: 5. The CDR3 loop is CASSDRQGNGYTF. CDR3 nucleotide sequence: TGTGCCAGCAGCGACAGACAGGGGAATGGCTACACCTTC.

The chain carries TRBV5-8 and TRBJ2-1; 7 bases map to TRBD2. Unmatched junction bases numbered 11, after V lost 0 bases and J lost 5 bases. The CDR3 is 17 residues long. Germline loops: CDR1 SGHTS, CDR2 YDEGEE. CDR3 sequence: CASSLATYAGAHNEQFF. CDR3 bases: TGTGCCAGCAGCTTGGCTACGTATGCGGGAGCCCACAATGAGCAGTTCTTC.

This chain links TRBV5-8 with TRBJ1-1; D remains ambiguous. Per germline, CDR1 SGHTS and CDR2 YDEGEE. The CDR3 sequence is 13 residues long. V lost 0 bases and J lost 4, with 7 bases in between. CDR3 in amino acids: CASSLEGGTEAFF. Here the CDR3 DNA reads TGTGCCAGCAGCTTGGAAGGAGGCACTGAAGCTTTCTTT.

V and J are TRBV5-1 and TRBJ1-1, with D tentatively TRBD1 (6 bases). The CDR3 extends over 14 amino acids. The ends were cut back, 4 bases at V and 1 base at J, with 11 bases in the middle. From germline, CDR1 is SGHRS and CDR2 YFSETQ. CDR3 loop: CASSADRPNTEAFF. CDR3 coding DNA: TGCGCCAGCAGCGCGGACAGACCGAACACTGAAGCTTTCTTT.

The genes are TRBV28 and TRBJ1-2; possibly TRBD1 for D (5 bases). Germline CDR1 reads MDHEN; CDR2 reads SYDVKM. Trimming took 5 bases from V and 4 from J, leaving 17 bases between them. This CDR3 contains 15 residues. The CDR3 here is CASSAGGQGGYGYTF. The CDR3 bases are TGTGCCAGCAGTGCAGGTGGGCAGGGCGGCTATGGCTACACCTTC.